This paragraph reports one TCR beta chain. Clones were read by immunoSEQ multiplex PCR, and TCRdb kept only the in-frame ones, dropping some. The sample shows under 25,000 clones, 25% to 30% of them seen only once. Trimming cost V 7 bases and J 2 bases, with 9 bases left between them. The CDR3 runs to 12 residues. Per the germline V gene, CDR1 is SNHLY and CDR2 is FYNNEI. The data originate from a study of neoadjuvant anti-PD-1 for oral cavity cancer. Study-level information: Non-progressing patients received a fourth nivolumab dose near day 43, then surgery on days 50-56.

The time point was: after neoadjuvant nivolumab, at surgical resection. The V gene is TRBV2, the J gene TRBJ2-7; D might be TRBD1 (5 bases). This TCR was recovered from a person aged 35 to 85 with oral cavity squamous cell carcinoma. Sequencing used tumor tissue, obtained after nivolumab (anti-PD-1) treatment. The CDR3 protein is CASKTGTYEQYF. The CDR3 DNA reads TGTGCCAGCAAAACAGGTACCTACGAGCAGTACTTC.